This TCR beta chain emerged from a study of Ad26.COV2.S vaccination and SARS-CoV-2 variants (dated by TCRdb to the early 2020s). Notes on the research overall: Vaccine-arm donors were drawn from COV1001, a multicentre, randomized, double-blind, placebo-controlled phase I-IIa trial of Ad26.COV2.S in healthy adults. Participants in the trial were split at random into five groups of five each, receiving low-dose or high-dose Ad26.COV2.S once or twice, or else placebo on both occasions. TCRbeta repertoire sequencing served as the tool for gauging how specific and how broad the SARS-CoV-2-reactive T cell receptors were following Ad26.COV2.S vaccination. Ad26.COV2.S was administered intramuscularly at a dose of 5x10^10 or 1x10^11 viral particles, either as one shot or as two shots given 56 days apart. The TCR-sequenced set comprised about 32 samples: roughly 19 Ad26.COV2.S vaccine recipients, 5 placebo recipients and 8 SARS-CoV-2 convalescent individuals. Investigators remained blinded to trial group allocation during experiments and outcome assessment.

In light of the paper, this sample's treatment or condition label describes: roughly 18 received Ad26.COV2.S at low or high dose, single or two shots; a few received placebo; per-sample allocation not given. For vaccine and placebo recipients, the sequenced repertoires came from samples collected on day 63 after the first injection. Cohort 1b enrolled about 25 adults aged 18-55 years at a single site in Boston, USA, between 29 July and 7 August 2020. As a vaccine, Ad26.COV2.S was a replication-incompetent adenovirus type 26 vector that expressed a prefusion-stabilized SARS-CoV-2 spike protein derived from the original Wuhan strain. The CDR3 measures 17 amino acids from cysteine to phenylalanine. The only DNA kept is the CDR3, 51 bases in frame from the first base. The junction shows trimming of 1 base on V and 11 bases on J, and the gene matches do not reach 17 bases of it. According to the germline V gene, CDR1 reads SGHTS and CDR2 reads YDEGEE.

Overall study results and their limits: The authors noted that total T cell responses may have been underestimated by the TCR breadth and depth analyses. Spike-specific TCR breadth was higher in Ad26.COV2.S recipients than in placebo recipients (P = 0.0014). Comparing responses between vaccine doses or regimens was not something the study was powered to do. Vaccine and placebo recipients had comparable non-spike TCR breadth, which fits with the vaccine containing only spike. Substantial breadth of spike-specific CD8+ and CD4+ T cell responses was reported after vaccination.

TCRbeta CDR3 regions were sequenced with the immunoSEQ Assay. After extraction, genomic DNA underwent amplification by bias-controlled multiplex PCR, followed by high-throughput sequencing. The study's own analysis went as follows. Collapsing and filtering of sequences were performed to quantify the absolute abundance of each unique TCRbeta CDR3 region. T cell fraction was estimated by normalization of TCRbeta template counts to usable DNA, with usable DNA being measured through amplification of reference genes present in all nucleated cells. Repertoire TCRs were annotated as SARS-CoV-2-specific by exact matching of V gene, CDR3 amino acid sequence and J gene to a known reactive TCR set. The reference SARS-CoV-2 TCR set was obtained from MIRA and was filtered for enrichment in COVID-19-positive ImmuneCODE repertoires, whereby public or cross-reactive TCRs were removed. Based on the MIRA antigens, annotated TCRs were further analysed at the level of specific ORF or position within ORF. Breadth was defined as the number of annotated unique rearrangements divided by the total number of unique productive rearrangements, and depth was defined as the summed frequency of the annotated unique rearrangements. Two-sided Wilcoxon rank-sum tests were applied when comparing TCR breadth between groups. TCRdb took this table from immuneACCESS and kept in-frame rearrangements with V and J called. Such tables lack part of the clones; where checked against another copy, unresolved V genes explain under half of the gap, and the rest is unexplained. Clonal size and the V and J genes are those of that table, whereas D and trimming came from the DNA. Across this sample there are hundreds of thousands of clones, with 90% seen only once. The top ten constitute 12% of the sample.

Details on this clone: Which antigen it targets is not known. Per-base quality was not reported, and no clone a single base away is much larger than it.

Here the sequenced sample was peripheral blood, taken in a trial of Ad26.COV2.S vaccine versus placebo. The sequence joins TRBV5-8 to TRBJ2-1, with 8 junctional bases fitting TRBD2. The sequence derives from a person between 18 and 65 years old who received the Ad26.COV2.S COVID-19 vaccine or a placebo. The encoded CDR3 is CASSLSTILADSMKQFF. The nucleotide sequence is given as TGTGCCAGCAGCTTGTCCACAATACTAGCGGACTCAATGAAGCAGTTCTTC.